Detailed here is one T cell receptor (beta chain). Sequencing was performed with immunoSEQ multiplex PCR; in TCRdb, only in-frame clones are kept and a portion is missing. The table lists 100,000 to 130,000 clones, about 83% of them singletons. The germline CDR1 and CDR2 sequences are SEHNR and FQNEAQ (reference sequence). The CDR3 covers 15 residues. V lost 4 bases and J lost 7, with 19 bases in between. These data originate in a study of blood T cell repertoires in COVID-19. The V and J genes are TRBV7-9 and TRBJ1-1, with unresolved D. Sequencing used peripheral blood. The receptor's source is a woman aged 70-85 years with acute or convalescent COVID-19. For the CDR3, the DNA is TGTGCCAGCAGCTCCCCCATAAGCCAAACCTTTGAAGCTTTCTTT. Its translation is CASSSPISQTFEAFF. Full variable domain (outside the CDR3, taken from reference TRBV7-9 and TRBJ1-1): DTGVSQNPRHKITKRGQNVTFRCDPISEHNRLYWYRQTLGQGPEFLTYFQNEAQLEKSRLLSDRFSAERPKGSFSTLEIQRTEQGDSAMYLCASSSPISQTFEAFFGQGTRLTVV.